The entry below describes one T cell receptor (beta chain). The CDR3 contains 14 residues. Trimming removed 1 base from V and 9 bases from J, with 13 bases in between. The germline CDR1 and CDR2 sequences are SGHVS and FQNEAQ. The data originate from a study of blood T cell repertoires in COVID-19. For the study at large: The United States, Italy and Spain supplied acute and convalescent COVID-19 samples. PBMCs, B-cell-depleted T cells, or T cells were the source of the cDNA or gDNA that made up the material.

Per the original data handling: Amplification with reference gene primers provided the estimates of nucleated cell counts. TCRdb keeps only in-frame clones here, not all; method: immunoSEQ multiplex PCR. The DNA gave D and trimming, while V, J and clone size come from that table. The sample records more than 300,000 clones, nearly 90% being singletons. Material for sequencing was peripheral blood. The chain has TRBV7-8 and TRBJ1-5; D ambiguous. The TCR comes from a woman between 35 and 50 years old with COVID-19, enrolled during active disease. This CDR3 is CASSLGFGDRPQHF. The CDR3 DNA follows: TGTGCCAGCAGCTTAGGGTTCGGGGATAGGCCCCAGCATTTT. The full variable domain, its missing parts supplied by reference TRBV7-8 and TRBJ1-5, is GAGVSQSPRYKVAKRGQDVALRCDPISGHVSLFWYQQALGQGPEFLTYFQNEAQLDKSGLPSDRFFAERPEGSVSTLKIQRTQQEDSAVYLCASSLGFGDRPQHFGDGTRLSIL.